This TCR beta chain was recorded in a study of T cell responses to AZD1222 COVID-19 vaccine. Overall study results and limits: Vaccine-related CD4 TCRs covered spike, predominating at 160-218 and 743-854.

CDR1 and CDR2 from the germline V gene are MNHEY and SVGAGI. V shed 6 bases, J shed 1 base, and the junction held 1 base outside the gene matches. CDR3 length: 13 residues. Sequencing was performed with immunoSEQ multiplex PCR; in TCRdb, only in-frame clones are kept and a portion is missing. The sample shows roughly 150,000 clones, roughly 87% of them seen only once. Note on this clone: Its specificity is not known.

This TCR derives from an adult who received the AZD1222 COVID-19 vaccine. This chain uses TRBV6-5 with TRBJ2-7, with 9 bases fitting TRBD1. The sequences come from peripheral blood, collected 28 days after the second AZD1222 dose. The CDR3 sequence is CASSGQGSYEQYF. In DNA form, the CDR3 reads TGTGCCAGCAGCGGACAGGGGTCCTACGAGCAGTACTTC.